This TCR beta chain was captured in a study of blood T cell repertoires in COVID-19. For the study at large: The analysed material was cDNA or gDNA that came from T cells, B-cell-depleted T cells, or PBMCs.

The CDR3 runs 16 residues. Germline CDR1 is SGHKS and CDR2 is YYEKEE (reference sequence). The trim removed 1 base at V and 0 bases at J, leaving 5 bases unmatched. The method was immunoSEQ multiplex PCR; TCRdb's version includes in-frame clones alone and lacks a portion of them. The sample records about 170,000 clones, approximately 84% being singletons. The Seattle patients joined while their infection was active and were tracked longitudinally afterward. The V call is TRBV5-5, the J call TRBJ2-7; 9 bases map to TRBD2. The source of this sequence is a woman aged 80 or over with COVID-19, enrolled during active disease. Material for sequencing was peripheral blood. The CDR3 DNA reads as TGTGCCAGCAGCTTGAGGGGTAGCGGGGGCTCCTACGAGCAGTACTTC. The encoded protein is CASSLRGSGGSYEQYF.